What follows is one TCR beta chain and its context. Antigen unknown. Sequencing was performed with immunoSEQ multiplex PCR; in TCRdb, only in-frame clones are kept and a portion is missing. This sample has some 200,000 clones, with roughly 82% found just once. This entry comes from a study of cytomegalovirus exposure and HLA in healthy donors. Trimming took 1 base from V and 7 from J, leaving 10 bases between them. The length of the CDR3 is 13 residues. CDR1 and CDR2 from the germline V gene are LNHNV and YYDKDF (reference sequence). Study-level results: Reportedly, cytomegalovirus status was diagnosed with high sensitivity and specificity. In vitro assays verified that a few CMV-associated chains recognized CMV antigens specifically. Investigators reported 150 to 200 TCR beta chains as tied to cytomegalovirus. That first-cohort TCR clusters tended to co-occur in the roughly 110 validation repertoires was found in a later analysis.

The origin of this receptor is a woman aged 25 to 39 in good health and CMV-seropositive. The sample consisted of PBMCs. V gene TRBV15 combines with J gene TRBJ1-2, with TRBD1 as a possible D gene (6 bases). The CDR3 sequence: CATSRADSSGYTF. CDR3 DNA sequence: TGTGCCACCAGCAGAGCGGACAGTTCTGGCTACACCTTC.